This T cell receptor (beta chain) was retrieved from a study of blood T cell repertoires in COVID-19. Overall study context: In each case, the material was cDNA or gDNA derived from T cells, B-cell-depleted T cells, or PBMCs.

Original data processing: The authors estimated nucleated cell counts from reference gene primer amplification. TCRdb's copy holds only in-frame clones and misses some; the assay was immunoSEQ multiplex PCR. V and J calls and clone size follow that table, whereas D and trimming were derived from the DNA. The data contain some 70,000 clones, 73% of them singletons. Germline loops: CDR1 ENHRY, CDR2 SYGVKD. CDR3 length equals 15 residues. The V and J ends lost 0 bases and 1 base respectively, with 9 bases between them. In this sample, this clone turned up a few times. The chain employs TRBV10-3 and TRBJ2-5; TRBD1 is a possible D gene (5 bases). This receptor was obtained from a man in his 60s with acute or convalescent COVID-19. The sequencing sample was made of peripheral blood. CDR3 residues: CAISESTAFQETQYF. Here the CDR3 DNA reads TGTGCCATCAGTGAGTCGACAGCCTTCCAAGAGACCCAGTACTTC.